A selection of T cell receptor beta chains follows, all from one sample in a study of blood T cell repertoires in COVID-19. The assay was immunoSEQ multiplex PCR, and TCRdb's table has in-frame clones only and misses some. This sample has approximately 190,000 clones; 70% to 90% occur once, and the top ten carry approximately 6.1%. The specimen sequenced was peripheral blood. The receptors originated from a man older than 75 with acute or convalescent COVID-19. Each CDR3 is given with its conserved first and last residue. A D gene is named only where the DNA matches it firmly. The listing skips clone size in some rows; elsewhere it reads once, few, many or a size class.

size,D,V,J,CDR3,DNA
-,-,TRBV18,TRBJ1-1,CASSPVLTGTEAFF,TGTGCCAGCTCACCAGTGCTTACCGGCACTGAAGCTTTCTTT
-,TRBD2,TRBV7-2,TRBJ2-3,CASSLQRLAGTDTQYF,TGTGCCAGCAGCTTACAACGGCTAGCGGGCACAGATACGCAGTATTTT
-,-,TRBV6-1,TRBJ2-6,CASTSRFSGANVLTF,TGTGCCAGCACTTCCCGTTTCTCTGGGGCCAACGTCCTGACTTTC
once,TRBD2,TRBV28,TRBJ2-1,CASSLKLAGYNEQFF,TGTGCCAGCAGTTTAAAACTAGCGGGATACAATGAGCAGTTCTTC
-,TRBD1,TRBV7-3,TRBJ2-1,CASGRQGRGQFF,TGTGCCAGCGGTCGACAGGGCCGGGGGCAGTTCTTC
-,-,TRBV12-3/TRBV12-4,TRBJ2-7,CASSLSLYEQYF,TGTGCCAGCAGTTTATCCCTCTACGAGCAGTACTTC
-,-,TRBV28,TRBJ1-1,CASSLFPNANTEAFF,TGTGCCAGCAGTTTATTCCCTAACGCGAACACTGAAGCTTTCTTT
once,-,TRBV7-9,TRBJ1-3,CASSSVLNSGFSGNTIYF,TGTGCCAGCAGTTCAGTGTTGAACAGCGGATTCTCTGGAAACACCATATATTTT
-,TRBD1,TRBV7-3,TRBJ1-2,CASSHGTGDGYTF,TGTGCCAGCAGTCATGGGACAGGGGATGGCTACACCTTC
-,TRBD1,TRBV6-1,TRBJ2-3,CASSERTGPDTQYF,TGTGCCAGCAGTGAAAGGACAGGGCCAGATACGCAGTATTTT
once,-,TRBV7-3,TRBJ1-1,CASSLQGSVTEAFF,TGTGCCAGCAGCTTACAGGGGTCGGTCACTGAAGCTTTCTTT
-,TRBD1,TRBV6-5,TRBJ2-7,CASRDRGPPYEQYF,TGTGCCAGCAGGGACAGGGGGCCCCCCTACGAGCAGTACTTC
-,-,TRBV6-5,TRBJ1-1,CAAQGRLYMNTEAFF,TGTGCCGCCCAGGGCAGGCTATACATGAACACTGAAGCTTTCTTT
-,TRBD2,TRBV19,TRBJ2-1,CASSIPGTGIGLAGSSSYNEQFF,TGTGCCAGTAGCATACCCGGGACAGGGATAGGACTAGCGGGATCGAGCTCCTACAATGAGCAGTTCTTC
-,TRBD1,TRBV14,TRBJ1-3,CASRRTGVSGNTIYF,TGTGCCAGCAGAAGGACAGGGGTCTCTGGAAACACCATATATTTT
-,TRBD2,TRBV29-1,TRBJ2-7,CSALGGSSYEQYF,TGCAGCGCCCTCGGCGGGAGCTCCTACGAGCAGTACTTC
once,-,TRBV12-5,TRBJ2-6,CASGEMINSGANVLTF,TGTGCTAGTGGTGAGATGATAAACTCTGGGGCCAACGTCCTGACTTTC
-,-,TRBV29-1,TRBJ1-1,CSVVSMSGINTEAFF,TGCAGCGTTGTTTCGATGTCCGGGATTAACACTGAAGCTTTCTTT
-,-,TRBV4-2,TRBJ1-6,CASSHSGLQSPLHF,TGTGCCAGCAGCCATTCCGGTTTACAGTCACCCCTCCACTTT
-,-,TRBV27,TRBJ1-4,CASSLWGGTNEKLFF,TGTGCCAGCAGTTTATGGGGGGGAACTAATGAAAAACTGTTTTTT
-,TRBD1,TRBV24-1,TRBJ1-2,CATSSDRVDGYTF,TGTGCCACCAGCAGCGACAGGGTTGATGGCTACACCTTC
-,TRBD1,TRBV28,TRBJ1-2,CASSSRQGWNYGYTF,TGTGCCAGCAGTTCAAGACAGGGCTGGAACTATGGCTACACCTTC
-,-,TRBV30,TRBJ2-3,CAWSLSDTQYF,TGTGCCTGGAGTCTCTCAGATACGCAGTATTTT
-,-,TRBV10-3,TRBJ1-5,CAISDQGGDQPQHF,TGTGCCATCAGTGACCAGGGCGGGGATCAGCCCCAGCATTTT
-,-,TRBV7-2,TRBJ1-5,CASSLARGTNQPQHF,TGTGCCAGCAGCTTAGCGAGGGGGACCAATCAGCCCCAGCATTTT
once,-,TRBV6-5,TRBJ1-1,CASSYNREGTEAFF,TGTGCCAGCAGTTACAACAGGGAGGGCACTGAAGCTTTCTTT
-,TRBD2,TRBV7-9,TRBJ2-6,CASSQGRTSGTGANVLTF,TGTGCCAGCAGCCAGGGGAGGACTAGCGGGACCGGGGCCAACGTCCTGACTTTC
-,-,TRBV28,TRBJ1-2,CASSADSNYGYTF,TGTGCCAGCAGTGCCGACAGCAACTATGGCTACACCTTC
-,-,TRBV24-1,TRBJ2-5,CATSENRVETQYF,TGTGCCACCAGTGAGAACAGGGTGGAGACCCAGTACTTC
-,-,TRBV6-7,TRBJ2-7,CASSCRKPSYEQYF,TGTGCCAGCAGTTGCAGAAAACCCTCCTACGAGCAGTACTTC
-,TRBD1,TRBV5-3,TRBJ1-1,CARSSAGTARSGADTEAFF,TGTGCCAGAAGCTCCGCCGGGACAGCGAGATCAGGTGCGGACACTGAAGCTTTCTTT
-,-,TRBV5-1,TRBJ1-3,CASSLAASGNTIYF,TGCGCCAGCAGCTTGGCCGCGAGCGGAAACACCATATATTTT
-,TRBD2,TRBV10-1,TRBJ2-7,CASSELAGEPHEQYF,TGCGCCAGCAGTGAGCTAGCGGGAGAACCCCACGAGCAGTACTTC
once,TRBD2,TRBV11-2,TRBJ2-7,CASSLLGLAGSTPYEQYF,TGTGCCAGCAGCTTACTGGGACTAGCGGGATCTACCCCCTACGAGCAGTACTTC
-,-,TRBV3-1/TRBV3-2,TRBJ2-6,CASKLSGANVLTF,TGTGCCAGCAAACTCTCTGGGGCCAACGTCCTGACTTTC
-,TRBD1,TRBV19,TRBJ2-1,CASSIGFGQGSKGEQFF,TGTGCCAGTAGTATCGGTTTCGGACAGGGGAGTAAGGGTGAGCAGTTCTTC
-,-,TRBV7-6,TRBJ2-5,CASSLGSAAQETQYF,TGTGCCAGCAGCTTAGGCAGCGCGGCGCAAGAGACCCAGTACTTC